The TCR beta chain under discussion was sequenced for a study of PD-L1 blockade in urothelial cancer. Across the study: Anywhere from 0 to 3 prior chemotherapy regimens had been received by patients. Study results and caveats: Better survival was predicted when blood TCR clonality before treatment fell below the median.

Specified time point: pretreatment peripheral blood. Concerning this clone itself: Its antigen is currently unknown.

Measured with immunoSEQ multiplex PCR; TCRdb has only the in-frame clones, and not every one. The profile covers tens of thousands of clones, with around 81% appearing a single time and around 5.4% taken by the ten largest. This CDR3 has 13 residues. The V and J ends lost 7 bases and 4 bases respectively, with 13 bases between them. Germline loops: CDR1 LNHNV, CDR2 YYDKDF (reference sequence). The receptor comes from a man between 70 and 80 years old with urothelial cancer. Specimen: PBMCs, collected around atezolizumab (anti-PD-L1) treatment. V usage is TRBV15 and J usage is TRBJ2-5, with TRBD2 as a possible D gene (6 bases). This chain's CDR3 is CATTSRDSETQYF. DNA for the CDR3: TGTGCCACCACCTCCAGGGACTCAGAGACCCAGTACTTC.